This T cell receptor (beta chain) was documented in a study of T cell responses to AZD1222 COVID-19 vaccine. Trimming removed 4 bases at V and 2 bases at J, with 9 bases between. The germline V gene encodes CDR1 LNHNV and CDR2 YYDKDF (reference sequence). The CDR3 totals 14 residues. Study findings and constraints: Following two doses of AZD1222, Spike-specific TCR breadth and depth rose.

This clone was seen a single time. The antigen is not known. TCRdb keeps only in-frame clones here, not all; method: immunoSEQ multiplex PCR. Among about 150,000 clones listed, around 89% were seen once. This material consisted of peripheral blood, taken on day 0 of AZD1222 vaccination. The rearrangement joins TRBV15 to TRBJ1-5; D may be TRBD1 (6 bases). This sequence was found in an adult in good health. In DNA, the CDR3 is TGTGCCACCAGCACCCGGACAGGCAATCAGCCCCAGCATTTT. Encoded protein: CATSTRTGNQPQHF.